The next 8 T cell receptor beta chains were all read from a single sample in a study of cytotoxic CD8 clonotypes in ibrutinib-treated CLL. This table comes from immunoSEQ multiplex PCR, and its TCRdb copy is limited to in-frame clones, with some not included. The data contain about 43,000 clones, about two thirds of them singletons. Sequenced material: PBMCs, taken after 12 months of ibrutinib treatment. Receptor source: a human donor with chronic lymphocytic leukemia.

The chain combines TRBV7-9 with TRBJ1-1; D is possibly TRBD1 (5 bases). The CDR3 contains 14 residues. Germline V gene data show CDR1 as SEHNR and CDR2 as FQNEAQ (reference sequence). The V end lost 6 bases, the J end lost 9 bases, and 20 bases lay between the germline ends. CDR3 in DNA: TGTGCCAGCAGAGCCGGGGGAAAGGGGTTTCAAGCTTTCTTT. Its translation: CASRAGGKGFQAFF.

This clone was found a few times. The chain joins TRBV2 to TRBJ2-7; possibly TRBD1 for D (6 bases). CDR3 length equals 12 residues. V shed 7 bases and J shed 3 bases, with 10 bases lying between them. The germline V gene has CDR1 SNHLY and CDR2 FYNNEI. The CDR3 loop is CASTSRGYEQYF. CDR3 DNA: TGTGCCAGCACGAGCAGGGGCTACGAGCAGTACTTC.

As to this clone: A read error may explain this, as a much larger clone is one base away. The DNA of the CDR3 is TGTGCCAGCAGCTCGCACGGGGTCGGTCTTAAGACCCAGTACTTC. Translation: CASSSHGVGLKTQYF. The chain links TRBV7-9 to TRBJ2-5; D perhaps matches TRBD2 (5 bases). The CDR3 runs 15 residues. The V end lost 4 bases, the J end lost 6 bases, and 18 bases lay between the germline ends. Per germline, CDR1 SEHNR and CDR2 FQNEAQ (reference sequence).

This clone came up a few times. V and J are TRBV11-2 and TRBJ1-4; D is unclear. The V end lost 5 bases, the J end lost 8 bases, and 15 bases lay between the germline ends. Germline loops: CDR1 SGHAT, CDR2 FQNNGV. This CDR3 is 14 amino acids long. The chain's CDR3 is CASSLYPKGEKLFF. The CDR3 nucleotides read TGTGCCAGCAGCCTTTACCCTAAGGGAGAAAAACTGTTTTTT.

This chain links TRBV30 with TRBJ1-6; 7 bases fit TRBD1. The CDR3 runs 12 residues. Germline CDR1 reads GTSNPN; CDR2 reads SVGIG (reference sequence). Germline trimming cut 2 bases from V and 16 bases from J; bases unmatched to any gene: 8. Here the CDR3 DNA reads TGTGCCTGGAGTACCCCCGGGACAGATCTCCACTTT. It specifies CAWSTPGTDLHF.

This clone was observed many times. J is TRBJ2-1 and V is TRBV7-9, with a weak D call TRBD1 (5 bases). Germline V CDR1 and CDR2: SEHNR, FQNEAQ (reference sequence). The CDR3 runs 11 residues. Trimming stripped 6 bases from V and 8 bases from J, with 8 bases between. The CDR3: CASRQGYEQFF. The CDR3 region has the DNA TGTGCCAGCAGGCAGGGCTATGAGCAGTTCTTC.

The chain is built from TRBV6-5 and TRBJ1-3; the D gene is possibly TRBD1 (6 bases). V was shortened by 0 bases and J by 3 bases, with 12 bases between the two germline ends. This CDR3 spans 16 amino acids. Germline CDR1 MNHEY, CDR2 SVGAGI. This CDR3 reads CASSYSKGGDGNTIYF. In nucleotides, the CDR3 is TGTGCCAGCAGTTACTCGAAGGGGGGAGATGGAAACACCATATATTTT.

The rearrangement uses TRBV7-6 and TRBJ1-6; 11 positions agree with TRBD1. V was clipped by 3 bases and J by 10 bases; unmatched bases: 5. The CDR3 runs 15 residues. Germline V gives CDR1 SGHVS, CDR2 FNYEAQ. The CDR3 DNA reads as TGTGCCAGCAGCTTGATGGGACAGGGGGAATCACCCCTCCACTTT. Translation gives CASSLMGQGESPLHF. Variable domain in full (rest from reference TRBV7-6 and TRBJ1-6): GAGVSQSPRYKVTKRGQDVALRCDPISGHVSLYWYRQALGQGPEFLTYFNYEAQQDKSGLPNDRFSAERPEGSISTLTIQRTEQRDSAMYRCASSLMGQGESPLHFGNGTRLTVT.